The 25 T cell receptor beta chains given below trace back to one sample, sequenced in a study of blood T cell repertoires in COVID-19. Generated by immunoSEQ multiplex PCR, the TCRdb table keeps only in-frame clones and is missing some. The sample yields about 14,000 clones, around 88% seen once. Specimen: peripheral blood. These receptors all stem from a human donor with active COVID-19. The donor label of this sample is uncertain.

The chain uses TRBV4-2 and TRBJ2-7; TRBD1 might be the D (5 bases). Trimming shortened V by 0 bases and J by 3 bases, and 9 bases separated the two germline ends. The germline V gene encodes CDR1 LGHNA and CDR2 YNFKEQ. The CDR3 sequence is 14 residues long. CDR3 residues: CASSQEGRDYEQYF. The CDR3 bases are TGTGCCAGCAGCCAAGAGGGGCGAGACTACGAGCAGTACTTC.

This clone appeared once. This rearrangement joins TRBV7-9 to TRBJ2-1; 7 bases line up with TRBD1. Germline CDR1 reads SEHNR; CDR2 reads FQNEAQ (reference sequence). V gave up 1 base and J gave up 15 bases; unmatched junction bases: 6. CDR3 length: 12 residues. The CDR3 loop reads CASSLGQGVAFF. CDR3 nucleotide sequence: TGTGCCAGCAGCTTAGGACAGGGAGTTGCGTTCTTC.

CDR3 DNA: TGTGCCAGCAGCCACGGACAGAACTATGGCTACACCTTC. Translating gives CASSHGQNYGYTF. This chain uses TRBV7-9 with TRBJ1-2, with a possible D match to TRBD1 (6 bases). Looked up from germline, CDR1 is SEHNR and CDR2 is FQNEAQ (reference sequence). CDR3 length: 13 residues. Deletions cut 5 bases from V and 2 bases from J, with 9 bases between. The complete variable domain, with remaining parts taken from reference TRBV7-9 and TRBJ1-2, reads DTGVSQNPRHKITKRGQNVTFRCDPISEHNRLYWYRQTLGQGPEFLTYFQNEAQLEKSRLLSDRFSAERPKGSFSTLEIQRTEQGDSAMYLCASSHGQNYGYTFGSGTRLTVV.

This clone was recorded once. The genes are TRBV4-1 and TRBJ2-1, with 9 bases fitting TRBD1. Germline-derived CDR1 and CDR2 are MGHRA and YSYEKL. J gave up 0 bases and V 0 bases, and 3 bases lay outside the gene matches. This CDR3 has 17 residues. CDR3 nucleotides: TGCGCCAGCAGCCAAGAGGGGACAGGGAGCTCCTACAATGAGCAGTTCTTC. Its protein product is CASSQEGTGSSYNEQFF.

The chain couples TRBV7-2 to TRBJ1-2; unclear D gene. The germline CDR1 and CDR2 sequences are SGHTA and FQGNSA. This CDR3 has 14 amino acids. Trimming shortened V by 7 bases and J by 7 bases, and 19 bases separated the two germline ends. CDR3 protein: CASTLLYTVFGYTF. The CDR3 DNA sequence: TGTGCCAGCACCCTACTCTATACGGTCTTTGGCTACACCTTC. Together with reference TRBV7-2 and TRBJ1-2, the CDR3 gives the full variable domain: GAGVSQSPSNKVTEKGKDVELRCDPISGHTALYWYRQSLGQGLEFLIYFQGNSAPDKSGLPSDRFSAERTGGSVSTLTIQRTQQEDSAVYLCASTLLYTVFGYTFGSGTRLTVV.

V usage is TRBV29-1 and J usage is TRBJ1-2; 9 bases fit TRBD1. The CDR3 length is 15 residues. Germline trimming cut 6 bases from V and 6 bases from J; bases unmatched to any gene: 14. Germline V CDR1 and CDR2: SQVTM, ANQGSEA. The CDR3 here is CSVTGTGFSLNGYTF. DNA of the CDR3: TGCAGCGTGACCGGGACAGGGTTTTCGTTAAATGGCTACACCTTC.

This chain joins TRBV28 and TRBJ1-2; 9 bases are a match to TRBD1. The CDR3 has 15 amino acids. The germline gives CDR1 MDHEN, CDR2 SYDVKM. V was clipped by 5 bases and J by 5 bases; unmatched bases: 9. CDR3 sequence (DNA): TGTGCCAGCAGTGTACCCGGGACAGGGTCTTATGGCTACACCTTC. Translation: CASSVPGTGSYGYTF.

This chain joins TRBV6-5 and TRBJ2-7, with 10 nucleotides matching TRBD1. Trimming at V came to 6 bases and at J to 7 bases, leaving 9 bases not matched to a gene. Germline loops: CDR1 MNHEY, CDR2 SVGAGI. The CDR3 runs to 14 residues. The CDR3 reads CASSEDRGAEEQYF. The DNA for the CDR3 is TGTGCCAGCAGCGAGGACAGGGGGGCGGAGGAGCAGTACTTC.

The genes are TRBV6-2 or TRBV6-3 and TRBJ2-5, with TRBD2 matching over 8 bases. The CDR3 extends over 17 amino acids. The germline V gene has CDR1 MNHEY and CDR2 SVGEGT. With 5 bases clipped from V and 7 bases from J, the junction kept 18 bases outside the gene matches. CDR3 region: CASSQPPTSGRGWTQYF. The CDR3 DNA reads as TGTGCCAGCAGTCAACCACCTACGAGCGGGAGAGGGTGGACCCAGTACTTC.

V and J are TRBV24-1 and TRBJ2-1; 13 nucleotides agree with TRBD2. Germline V gene sequence: CDR1 KGHDR, CDR2 SFDVKD. The CDR3 extends over 15 amino acids. After removal of 9 bases from V and 8 bases from J, the junction contained 9 bases not matched to a gene. CDR3 in DNA: TGTGCCACCGCCCGCGGGACTAGCGGGATCTATGAGCAGTTCTTC. This codes for CATARGTSGIYEQFF.

This sequence joins TRBV3-1 (or the pseudogene TRBV3-2) and TRBJ1-3, with a possible D match to TRBD1 (6 bases). This CDR3 is built from 13 residues. From germline, CDR1 is LGHDT and CDR2 YNNKEL (reference sequence). V shed 9 bases and J shed 0 bases, with 9 bases lying between them. In DNA form, the CDR3 reads TGTGCCAGTACAGGGAGCTCTGGAAACACCATATATTTT. Its protein product is CASTGSSGNTIYF.

This chain links TRBV18 with TRBJ1-1; 7 bases map to TRBD1. The CDR3 has 14 amino acids. Germline CDR1 and CDR2: KGHSH and LQKENI. J lost 1 base, V lost 3 bases, and 2 bases had no gene match. CDR3 sequence reads: CASSPGQKNTEAFF. As DNA, the CDR3 is TGTGCCAGCTCACCGGGACAGAAGAACACTGAAGCTTTCTTT.

The rearrangement links TRBV30 to TRBJ2-1, with 12 bases fitting TRBD2. This CDR3 region has 13 residues. The trim removed 2 bases at V and 15 bases at J, leaving 8 bases unmatched. Germline V gives CDR1 GTSNPN, CDR2 SVGIG (reference sequence). CDR3 coding DNA: TGTGCCTGGAGTACTAGCGGGGGGCGAGTTGGGTTCTTC. This translates into CAWSTSGGRVGFF.

The J gene is TRBJ2-1, the V gene TRBV28; 9 bases are shared with TRBD2. Trimming removed 3 bases from V and 0 bases from J; junction bases left unmatched: 6. The germline V gene has CDR1 MDHEN and CDR2 SYDVKM. CDR3 length equals 17 residues. The CDR3 is CASSLRTSESSYNEQFF. In DNA form, the CDR3 reads TGTGCCAGCAGTTTGCGGACTAGCGAGAGCTCCTACAATGAGCAGTTCTTC.

The chain uses TRBV6-5 and TRBJ1-1; perhaps TRBD1 as D (6 bases). This CDR3 contains 14 residues. Looked up from germline, CDR1 is MNHEY and CDR2 is SVGAGI. Trimming removed 5 bases at V and 4 bases at J, with 14 bases between. CDR3 amino acids: CASSHRDPATEAFF. Written as DNA, the CDR3 is TGTGCCAGCAGTCACAGGGACCCTGCCACTGAAGCTTTCTTT.

A single count supports this clone. The chain joins TRBV20-1 to TRBJ2-7; D gene ambiguous. This CDR3 contains 10 residues. Trimming stripped 6 bases from V and 2 bases from J, with 5 bases between. Germline V gene data show CDR1 as DFQATT and CDR2 as SNEGSKA (reference sequence). The CDR3 nucleotides are TGCAGTGCGGCCGCCTACGAGCAGTACTTC. It encodes CSAAAYEQYF.

The chain recombines TRBV4-1 with TRBJ1-3; TRBD1 matches at 9 bases. CDR3 length: 13 amino acids. V lost 3 bases, J lost 16 bases, and 10 bases stayed unmatched. Germline V CDR1 and CDR2: MGHRA, YSYEKL. The CDR3 is CASSHTLRDRVYF. In nucleotides, the CDR3 is TGCGCCAGCAGCCATACCCTGAGGGACAGGGTGTATTTT.

The chain carries TRBV10-3 and TRBJ2-3, with D possibly TRBD2 on 6 matching bases. Germline CDR1 is ENHRY and CDR2 is SYGVKD. The CDR3 is 13 residues long. With 9 bases removed from V and 3 bases from J, the gap between germline ends came to 13 bases. The CDR3 DNA is TGTGCCATTCACCGGGACTTAACAGATACGCAGTATTTT. Encoded protein: CAIHRDLTDTQYF.

The table lists this clone with a count of one. The chain couples TRBV2 to TRBJ2-1, with 8 bases that match TRBD2. The germline V gene encodes CDR1 SNHLY and CDR2 FYNNEI. V lost 8 bases, J lost 0 bases, and 15 bases stayed unmatched. The CDR3 has 18 amino acids. CDR3 nucleotide sequence: TGTGCCAGCTCCGGGGGGGGCAGATCCAAAAGCTCCTACAATGAGCAGTTCTTC. Protein sequence: CASSGGGRSKSSYNEQFF. The whole variable domain, remainder taken from reference TRBV2 and TRBJ2-1, is EPEVTQTPSHQVTQMGQEVILRCVPISNHLYFYWYRQILGQKVEFLVSFYNNEISEKSEIFDDQFSVERPDGSNFTLKIRSTKLEDSAMYFCASSGGGRSKSSYNEQFFGPGTRLTVL.

Here the CDR3 reads CASSPASRGFYGYTF. As DNA, the CDR3 is TGTGCCAGCTCACCCGCATCTCGGGGTTTCTATGGCTACACCTTC. J is TRBJ1-2 and V is TRBV18; the D is unclear. Trimming removed 3 bases at V and 4 bases at J, with 15 bases between. The germline gives CDR1 KGHSH, CDR2 LQKENI. CDR3 length equals 15 residues.

The rearrangement links TRBV27 to TRBJ2-7, with TRBD1 matching over 8 bases. Trimming at V came to 6 bases and at J to 3 bases, leaving 10 bases not matched to a gene. Germline values: CDR1 MNHEY, CDR2 SMNVEV (reference sequence). The CDR3 totals 15 residues. In nucleotides, the CDR3 is TGTGCCAGCAGCCCCAGGGCAGGGGGCTTCTACGAGCAGTACTTC. This encodes CASSPRAGGFYEQYF.

The chain has TRBV5-1 and TRBJ2-3; perhaps TRBD2 as D (5 bases). The V end was cut by 0 bases, the J end by 5 bases, with 10 bases between. CDR1 is SGHRS and CDR2 is YFSETQ in the germline V gene. The CDR3 loop spans 14 amino acids. CDR3 DNA: TGCGCCAGCAGCTTGGTTGGTCGGGGAGATACGCAGTATTTT. It specifies CASSLVGRGDTQYF. The whole variable domain, filled in from reference TRBV5-1 and TRBJ2-3, reads KAGVTQTPRYLIKTRGQQVTLSCSPISGHRSVSWYQQTPGQGLQFLFEYFSETQRNKGNFPGRFSGRQFSNSRSEMNVSTLELGDSALYLCASSLVGRGDTQYFGPGTRLTVL.

J is TRBJ2-7 and V is TRBV7-8; TRBD1 matches at 9 bases. The CDR3 loop spans 15 amino acids. CDR1 is SGHVS and CDR2 is FQNEAQ in the germline V gene. After removal of 5 bases from V and 2 bases from J, the junction contained 7 bases not matched to a gene. Here the CDR3 reads CASSPGDRVPYEQYF. DNA of the CDR3: TGTGCCAGCAGCCCCGGGGACAGGGTGCCCTACGAGCAGTACTTC.

The J gene is TRBJ1-2, the V gene TRBV6-5; D possibly corresponds to TRBD1 (6 bases). Germline loops: CDR1 MNHEY, CDR2 SVGAGI. V gave up 0 bases and J gave up 1 base, with 6 bases separating them. The CDR3 contains 14 residues. The CDR3 DNA sequence: TGTGCCAGCAGTTACTCGGACAGTAACTATGGCTACACCTTC. Amino acids: CASSYSDSNYGYTF.

J is TRBJ1-1 and V is TRBV3-1 (or the pseudogene TRBV3-2); D ambiguous. The V gene's germline CDR1 is LGHDT and CDR2 YNNKEL (reference sequence). The CDR3 spans 14 residues. Trimming removed 1 base at V and 4 bases at J, with 10 bases between. The CDR3 nucleotides are TGTGCCAGCAGCCAAGGACATGGTTCCACTGAAGCTTTCTTT. Translation: CASSQGHGSTEAFF.